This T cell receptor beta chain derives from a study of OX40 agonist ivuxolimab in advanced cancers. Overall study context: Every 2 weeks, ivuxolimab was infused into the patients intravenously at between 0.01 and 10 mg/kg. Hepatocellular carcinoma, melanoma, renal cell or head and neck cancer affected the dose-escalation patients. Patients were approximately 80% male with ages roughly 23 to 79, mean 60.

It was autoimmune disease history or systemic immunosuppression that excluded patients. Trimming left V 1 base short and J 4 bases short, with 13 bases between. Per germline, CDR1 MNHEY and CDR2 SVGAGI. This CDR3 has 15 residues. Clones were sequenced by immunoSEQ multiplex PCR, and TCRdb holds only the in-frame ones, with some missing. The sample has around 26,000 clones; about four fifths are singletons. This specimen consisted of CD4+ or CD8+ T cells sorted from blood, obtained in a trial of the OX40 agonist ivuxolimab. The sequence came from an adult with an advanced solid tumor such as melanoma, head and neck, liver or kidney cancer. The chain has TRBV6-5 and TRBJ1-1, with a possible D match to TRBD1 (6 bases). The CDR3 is CASSYFQGGGTEAFF. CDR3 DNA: TGTGCCAGCAGTTACTTCCAGGGAGGGGGCACTGAAGCTTTCTTT.